This T cell receptor beta chain was profiled in a study of human versus mouse CDR3 diversity and MHC coevolution. The data were produced by immunoSEQ multiplex PCR, yet TCRdb's version contains in-frame clones alone and is incomplete. The table includes tens of thousands of clones, 85% to 95% detected once. Study conclusions and caveats: Two of the three human donors had the lowest clonal inequality.

V was pared by 4 bases and J by 4 bases, with 17 bases between. Germline assignment: CDR1 LNHDA and CDR2 SQIVND (reference sequence). CDR3 length: 17 amino acids. For this clone: The antigen remains undetermined.

Specimen: naive CD4+ T cells from blood. Subset of the sample: CD45RO-negative CD62L-positive naive CD4 T cells. The sequence was collected from a person in their 60s in good health. The chain couples TRBV19 to TRBJ1-6; a possible D gene is TRBD1 (6 bases). CDR3 loop: CASSSLFGQLYNSPLHF. CDR3 nucleotide sequence: TGTGCCAGTAGTAGCCTCTTTGGACAGCTTTATAATTCACCCCTCCACTTT.